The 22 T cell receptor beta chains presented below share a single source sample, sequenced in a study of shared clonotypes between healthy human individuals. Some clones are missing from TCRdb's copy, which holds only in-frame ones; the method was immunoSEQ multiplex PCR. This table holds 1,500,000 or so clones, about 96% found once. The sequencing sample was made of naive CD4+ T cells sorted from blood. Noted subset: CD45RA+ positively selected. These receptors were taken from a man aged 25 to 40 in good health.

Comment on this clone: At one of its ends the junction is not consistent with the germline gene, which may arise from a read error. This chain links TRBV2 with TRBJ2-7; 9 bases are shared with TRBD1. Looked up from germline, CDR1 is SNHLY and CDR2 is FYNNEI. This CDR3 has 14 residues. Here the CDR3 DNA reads TGTGCCAGCAGGGGACAGGGCCCCTCCCACGAGCAGTACTTC. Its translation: CASRGQGPSHEQYF.

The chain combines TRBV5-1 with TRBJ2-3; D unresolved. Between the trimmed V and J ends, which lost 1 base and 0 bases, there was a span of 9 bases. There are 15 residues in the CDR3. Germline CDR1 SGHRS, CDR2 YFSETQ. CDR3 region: CASSLRSSSTDTQYF. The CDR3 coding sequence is TGCGCCAGCAGCTTGCGGAGCTCCAGCACAGATACGCAGTATTTT. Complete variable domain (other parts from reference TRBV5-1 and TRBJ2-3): KAGVTQTPRYLIKTRGQQVTLSCSPISGHRSVSWYQQTPGQGLQFLFEYFSETQRNKGNFPGRFSGRQFSNSRSEMNVSTLELGDSALYLCASSLRSSSTDTQYFGPGTRLTVL.

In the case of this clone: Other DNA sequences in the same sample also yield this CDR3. The DNA for the CDR3 is TGTGCCAGCAGCTTATCCGTGAACACTGAAGCTTTCTTT. Translation: CASSLSVNTEAFF. The J gene is TRBJ1-1, the V gene TRBV7-8; the D is unclear. CDR1 is SGHVS and CDR2 is FQNEAQ in the germline V gene. The CDR3 loop spans 13 amino acids. V was cut by 2 bases and J by 0 bases, with 4 bases left in between.

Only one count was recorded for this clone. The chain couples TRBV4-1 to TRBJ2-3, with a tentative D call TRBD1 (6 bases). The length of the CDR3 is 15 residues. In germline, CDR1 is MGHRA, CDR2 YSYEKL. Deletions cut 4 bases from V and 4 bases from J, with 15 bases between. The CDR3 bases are TGCGCCAGCAGCCCCCGGACAGTAGGGGCAGATACGCAGTATTTT. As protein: CASSPRTVGADTQYF.

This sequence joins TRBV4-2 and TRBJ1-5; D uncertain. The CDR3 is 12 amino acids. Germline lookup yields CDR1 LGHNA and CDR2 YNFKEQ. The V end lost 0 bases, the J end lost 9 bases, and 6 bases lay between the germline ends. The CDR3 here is CASSQEQGPQHF. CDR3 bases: TGTGCCAGCAGCCAAGAACAAGGGCCCCAGCATTTT.

The CDR3 DNA reads TGTGCCAGCAGACGGACAGTTCCAACTAATGAAAAACTGTTTTTT. It encodes CASRRTVPTNEKLFF. The chain uses TRBV28 and TRBJ1-4; TRBD1 might be the D (6 bases). The CDR3 extends over 15 amino acids. The germline V gene has CDR1 MDHEN and CDR2 SYDVKM. The ends were cut back, 6 bases at V and 0 bases at J, with 11 bases in the middle. Full variable domain (remainder filled in from reference TRBV28 and TRBJ1-4): DVKVTQSSRYLVKRTGEKVFLECVQDMDHENMFWYRQDPGLGLRLIYFSYDVKMKEKGDIPEGYSVSREKKERFSLILESASTNQTSMYLCASRRTVPTNEKLFFGSGTQLSVL.

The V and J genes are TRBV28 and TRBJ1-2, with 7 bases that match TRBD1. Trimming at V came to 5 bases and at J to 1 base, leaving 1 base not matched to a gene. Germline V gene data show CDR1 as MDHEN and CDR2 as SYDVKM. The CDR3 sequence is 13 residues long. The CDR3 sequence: CASSRDSNYGYTF. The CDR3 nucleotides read TGTGCCAGCAGTAGGGACAGTAACTATGGCTACACCTTC.

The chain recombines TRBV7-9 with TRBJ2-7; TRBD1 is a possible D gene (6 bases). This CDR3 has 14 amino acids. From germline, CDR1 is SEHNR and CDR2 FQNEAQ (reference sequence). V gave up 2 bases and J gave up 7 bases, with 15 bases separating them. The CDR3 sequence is CASSLSAGVKEQYF. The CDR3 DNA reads TGTGCCAGCAGCTTATCAGCAGGGGTAAAGGAGCAGTACTTC.

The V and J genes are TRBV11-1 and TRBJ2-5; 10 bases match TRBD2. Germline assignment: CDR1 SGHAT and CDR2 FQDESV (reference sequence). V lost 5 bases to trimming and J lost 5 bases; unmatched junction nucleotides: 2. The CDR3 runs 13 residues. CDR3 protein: CASSLSGRETQYF. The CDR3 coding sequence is TGTGCCAGCAGCCTTAGCGGGAGGGAGACCCAGTACTTC.

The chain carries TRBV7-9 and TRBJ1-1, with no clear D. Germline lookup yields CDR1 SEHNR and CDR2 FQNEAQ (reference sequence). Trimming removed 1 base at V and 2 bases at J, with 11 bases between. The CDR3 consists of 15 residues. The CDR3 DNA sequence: TGTGCCAGCAGCTTAGAGATAGGGTTTAACACTGAAGCTTTCTTT. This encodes CASSLEIGFNTEAFF.

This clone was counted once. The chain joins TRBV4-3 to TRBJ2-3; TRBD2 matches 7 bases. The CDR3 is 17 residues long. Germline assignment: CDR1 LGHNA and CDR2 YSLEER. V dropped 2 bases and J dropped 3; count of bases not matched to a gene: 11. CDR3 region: CASSQQLGRGSTDTQYF. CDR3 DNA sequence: TGCGCCAGCAGCCAACAACTGGGACGCGGGAGTACAGATACGCAGTATTTT.

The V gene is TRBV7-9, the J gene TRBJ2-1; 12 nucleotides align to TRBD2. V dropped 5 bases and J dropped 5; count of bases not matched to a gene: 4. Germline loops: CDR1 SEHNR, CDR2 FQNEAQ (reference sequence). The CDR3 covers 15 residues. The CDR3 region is CASSQTSGGNNEQFF. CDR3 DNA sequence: TGTGCCAGCAGCCAGACTAGCGGGGGAAACAATGAGCAGTTCTTC.

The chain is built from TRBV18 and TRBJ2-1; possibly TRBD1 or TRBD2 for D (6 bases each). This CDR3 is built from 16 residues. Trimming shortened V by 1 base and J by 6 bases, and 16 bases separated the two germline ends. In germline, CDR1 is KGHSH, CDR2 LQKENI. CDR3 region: CASSPRGAGGGNEQFF. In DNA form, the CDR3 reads TGTGCCAGCTCACCACGTGGAGCCGGAGGGGGCAATGAGCAGTTCTTC.

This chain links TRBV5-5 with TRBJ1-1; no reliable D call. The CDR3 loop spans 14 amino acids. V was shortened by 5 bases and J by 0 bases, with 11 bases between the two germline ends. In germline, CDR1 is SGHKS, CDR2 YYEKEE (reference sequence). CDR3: CASSRLPLNTEAFF. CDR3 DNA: TGTGCCAGCAGTCGGTTACCCCTGAACACTGAAGCTTTCTTT.

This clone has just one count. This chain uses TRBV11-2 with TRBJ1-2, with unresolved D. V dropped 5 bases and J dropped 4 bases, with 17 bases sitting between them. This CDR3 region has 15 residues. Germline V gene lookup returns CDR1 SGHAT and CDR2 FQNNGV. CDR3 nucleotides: TGTGCCAGCAGCACCCGGCAAACCACGGGCTATGGCTACACCTTC. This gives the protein CASSTRQTTGYGYTF.

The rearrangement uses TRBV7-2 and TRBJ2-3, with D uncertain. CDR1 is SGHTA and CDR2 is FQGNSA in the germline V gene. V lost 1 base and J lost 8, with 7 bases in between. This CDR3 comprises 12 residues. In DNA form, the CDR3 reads TGTGCCAGCAGCTTAGAGTTTTCTACGCAGTATTTT. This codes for CASSLEFSTQYF.

The CDR3 is CASTPGNLNYGYTF. CDR3 coding DNA: TGTGCCAGCACTCCTGGGAATTTGAACTATGGCTACACCTTC. The chain carries TRBV28 and TRBJ1-2; D gene uncertain. Trimming left V 7 bases short and J 2 bases short, with 14 bases between. Looked up from germline, CDR1 is MDHEN and CDR2 is SYDVKM. The CDR3 has 14 residues.

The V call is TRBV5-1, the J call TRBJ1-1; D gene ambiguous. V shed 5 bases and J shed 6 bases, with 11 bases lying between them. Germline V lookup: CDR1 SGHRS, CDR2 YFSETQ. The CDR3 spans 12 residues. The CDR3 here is CASRAGAAEAFF. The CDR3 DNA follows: TGCGCCAGCAGGGCGGGCGCCGCTGAAGCTTTCTTT.

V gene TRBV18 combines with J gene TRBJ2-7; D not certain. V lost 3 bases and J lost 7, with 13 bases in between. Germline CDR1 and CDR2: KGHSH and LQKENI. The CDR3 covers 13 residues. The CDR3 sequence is CASSPSGRQEQYF. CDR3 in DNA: TGTGCCAGCTCACCGTCCGGCCGGCAGGAGCAGTACTTC. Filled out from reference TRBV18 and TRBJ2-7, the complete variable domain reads NAGVMQNPRHLVRRRGQEARLRCSPMKGHSHVYWYRQLPEEGLKFMVYLQKENIIDESGMPKERFSAEFPKEGPSILRIQQVVRGDSAAYFCASSPSGRQEQYFGPGTRLTVT.

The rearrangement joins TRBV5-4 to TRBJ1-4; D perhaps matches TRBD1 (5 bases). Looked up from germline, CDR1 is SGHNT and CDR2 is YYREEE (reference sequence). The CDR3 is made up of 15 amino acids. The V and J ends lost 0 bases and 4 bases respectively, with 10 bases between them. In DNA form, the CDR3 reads TGTGCCAGCAGCTTGGGCGGGGGAGGTAATGAAAAACTGTTTTTT. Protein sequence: CASSLGGGGNEKLFF.

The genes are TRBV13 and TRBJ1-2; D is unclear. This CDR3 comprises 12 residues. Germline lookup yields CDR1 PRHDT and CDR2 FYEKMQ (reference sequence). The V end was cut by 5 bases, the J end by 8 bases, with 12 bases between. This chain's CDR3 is CASSTPSRGYTF. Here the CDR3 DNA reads TGTGCCAGCAGCACGCCCAGTCGGGGCTACACCTTC.

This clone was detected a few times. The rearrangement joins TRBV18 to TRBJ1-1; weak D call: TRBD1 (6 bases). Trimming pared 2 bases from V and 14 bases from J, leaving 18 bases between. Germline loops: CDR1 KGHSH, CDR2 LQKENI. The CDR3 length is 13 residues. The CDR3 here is CASSPVVGQTQFF. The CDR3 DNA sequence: TGTGCCAGCTCACCAGTTGTTGGACAGACCCAATTCTTT.